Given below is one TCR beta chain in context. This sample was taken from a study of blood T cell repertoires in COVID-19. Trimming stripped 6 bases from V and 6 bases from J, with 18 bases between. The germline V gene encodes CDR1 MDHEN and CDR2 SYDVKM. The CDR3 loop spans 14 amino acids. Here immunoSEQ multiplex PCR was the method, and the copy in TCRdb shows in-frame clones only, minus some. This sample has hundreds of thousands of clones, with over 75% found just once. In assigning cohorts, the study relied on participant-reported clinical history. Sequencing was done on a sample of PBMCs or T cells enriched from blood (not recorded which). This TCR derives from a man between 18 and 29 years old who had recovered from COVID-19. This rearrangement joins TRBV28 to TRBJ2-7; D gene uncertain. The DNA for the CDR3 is TGTGCCAGCAGCCTACCGCAGGCCTCTGGCGAGCAGTACTTC. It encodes CASSLPQASGEQYF.